This TCR beta chain was retrieved from a study of technical replicates of blood from four donors (dated by TCRdb to between 2016 and 2019). Libraries were constructed by the immunoSEQ multiplex PCR assay. TCRdb retrieved this table from immuneACCESS and kept in-frame rearrangements only. Not all clones are present; in checked studies, unresolved V genes account for under half, and no reason is known for the remainder. This sample lists approximately 89,000 clones; 90% to 95% were detected once. The ten largest clones take up 0.39% of the sample. V is clipped by 0 bases and J by 6 bases, and the sequence between their germline boundaries is 6 bases long. CDR3 length: 13 amino acids, cysteine to phenylalanine. The only DNA kept is the CDR3, 39 bases in frame from the first base. The germline V gene (reference sequence) specifies MNHEY as CDR1 and SMNVEV as CDR2. Remarks on this clone: Its antigen is not yet known. No base quality information exists; no much larger clone differs at one position.

The chain links TRBV27 with TRBJ2-4; TRBD1 is possibly the D segment (5 matching bases). The TCR comes from a human donor in good health. Sequencing was performed on T cells isolated from PBMCs. This receptor has the CDR3 CASSLSGLNIQYF. Here is the DNA: TGTGCCAGCAGTTTATCGGGGCTAAACATTCAGTACTTC.